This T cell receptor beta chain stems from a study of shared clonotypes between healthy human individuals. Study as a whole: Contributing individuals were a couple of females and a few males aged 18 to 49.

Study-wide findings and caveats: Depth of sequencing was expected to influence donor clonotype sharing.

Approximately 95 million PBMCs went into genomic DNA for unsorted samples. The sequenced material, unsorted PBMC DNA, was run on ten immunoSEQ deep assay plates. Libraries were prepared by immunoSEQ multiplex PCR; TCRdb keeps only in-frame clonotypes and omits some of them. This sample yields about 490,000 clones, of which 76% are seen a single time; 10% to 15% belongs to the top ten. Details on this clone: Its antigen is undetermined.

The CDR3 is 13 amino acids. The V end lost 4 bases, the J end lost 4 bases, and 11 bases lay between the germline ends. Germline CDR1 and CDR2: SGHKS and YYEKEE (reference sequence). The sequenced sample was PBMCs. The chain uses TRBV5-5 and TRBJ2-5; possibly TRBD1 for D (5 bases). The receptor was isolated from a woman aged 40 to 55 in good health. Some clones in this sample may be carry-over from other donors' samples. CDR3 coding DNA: TGTGCCAGCAGCCCACGCACAGGAGAGACCCAGTACTTC. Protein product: CASSPRTGETQYF.